Following are 5 T cell receptor beta chains from one sample sequenced in a study of T-cell reconstitution after alpha-beta-depleted transplantation in children. Unique molecular identifiers were incorporated into the prepared TCRbeta library. In TCRdb, the PCR reads were re-called with MiXCR into one record per CDR3 protein. This table holds under 60,000 distinct CDR3 sequences, 5.8% found once. Here the sequenced sample was PBMCs, mostly from graft donor cells, taken 60 days after TCRalphabeta/CD19-depleted stem cell transplant. The receptor set was obtained from a female patient aged 2-15 years who had a stem cell transplant for aplastic anemia, so the T cells may come from the graft donor.

This clonotype came up many times. CDR3: CASSQGAGGYNEQFF. CDR3 bases: TGTGCCAGCAGCCAAGGGGCAGGGGGCTACAATGAGCAGTTCTTC. This chain links TRBV3-1 with TRBJ2-1, with TRBD1 matching 7 bases. This CDR3 has 15 amino acids. With V trimmed by 1 base and J by 3 bases, 3 bases remained unmatched. CDR1 and CDR2 from the germline V gene are LGHDT and YNNKEL (reference sequence).

The chain joins TRBV20-1 to TRBJ1-5; perhaps TRBD1 as D (5 bases). The CDR3 spans 13 residues. Germline CDR1 DFQATT, CDR2 SNEGSKA (reference sequence). Trimming stripped 5 bases from V and 7 bases from J, with 15 bases between. The CDR3 here is CSALGGPRQPQHF. The CDR3, as DNA: TGCAGTGCTTTGGGGGGTCCAAGGCAGCCCCAGCATTTT.

V is TRBV5-4 and J is TRBJ2-5, with D uncertain. Germline CDR1 SGHNT, CDR2 YYREEE (reference sequence). V was clipped by 0 bases and J by 2 bases, with 8 bases between them. The CDR3 runs to 14 residues. The DNA of the CDR3 is TGTGCCAGCAGCTTGGGGCTGACGCAAGAGACCCAGTACTTC. It specifies CASSLGLTQETQYF.

This clonotype occurred many times. The J gene is TRBJ1-1, the V gene TRBV5-1; D is ambiguous. CDR1 is SGHRS, CDR2 YFSETQ, per germline. The CDR3 runs to 14 residues. Trimming took 4 bases from V and 0 from J, leaving 10 bases between them. The CDR3 DNA sequence: TGCGCCAGCAGCCTAGGGTTCATGAACACTGAAGCTTTCTTT. Translated, it gives CASSLGFMNTEAFF.

This clonotype was seen more than once but under ten times. The chain couples TRBV19 to TRBJ2-7, with a possible D match to TRBD2 (5 bases). CDR1 and CDR2 (germline): LNHDA, SQIVND (reference sequence). V was shortened by 1 base and J by 3 bases, with 13 bases between the two germline ends. This CDR3 spans 15 amino acids. The CDR3 region is CASSIAVGAYYEQYF. In DNA form, the CDR3 reads TGTGCCAGTAGTATAGCGGTGGGAGCTTACTACGAGCAGTACTTC.